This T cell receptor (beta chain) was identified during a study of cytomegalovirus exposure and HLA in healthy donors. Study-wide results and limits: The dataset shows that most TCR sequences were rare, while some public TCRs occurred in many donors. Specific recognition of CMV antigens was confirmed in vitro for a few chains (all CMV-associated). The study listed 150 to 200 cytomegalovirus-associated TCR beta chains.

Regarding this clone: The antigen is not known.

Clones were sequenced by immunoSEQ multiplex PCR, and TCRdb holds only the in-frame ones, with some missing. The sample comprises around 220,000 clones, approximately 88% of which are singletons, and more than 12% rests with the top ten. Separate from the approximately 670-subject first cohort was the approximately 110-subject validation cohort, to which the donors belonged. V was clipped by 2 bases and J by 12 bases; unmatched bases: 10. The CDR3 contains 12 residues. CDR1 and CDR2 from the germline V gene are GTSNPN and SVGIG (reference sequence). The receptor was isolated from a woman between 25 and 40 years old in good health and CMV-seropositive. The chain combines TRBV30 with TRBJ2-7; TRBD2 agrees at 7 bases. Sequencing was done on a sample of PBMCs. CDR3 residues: CAWSSRDYGRYF. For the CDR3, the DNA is TGTGCCTGGAGTTCCCGGGACTATGGACGGTACTTC.